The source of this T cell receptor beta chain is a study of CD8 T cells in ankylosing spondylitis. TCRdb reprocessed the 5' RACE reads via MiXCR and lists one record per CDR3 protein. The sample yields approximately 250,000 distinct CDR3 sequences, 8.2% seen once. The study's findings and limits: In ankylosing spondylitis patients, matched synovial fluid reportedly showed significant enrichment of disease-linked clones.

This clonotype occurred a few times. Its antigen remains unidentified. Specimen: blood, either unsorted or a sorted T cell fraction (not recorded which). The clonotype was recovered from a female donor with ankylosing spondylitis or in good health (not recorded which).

The CDR3 is CASSFARETGYTF. The CDR3 nucleotides read TGTGCCAGCAGTTTCGCCAGGGAAACTGGCTACACCTTC. This chain links TRBV28 with TRBJ1-2, with D tentatively TRBD1 (5 bases). V gave up 3 bases and J gave up 7 bases, with 12 bases separating them. Germline CDR1 MDHEN, CDR2 SYDVKM. The length of the CDR3 is 13 residues.